This record covers a single T cell receptor beta chain. What it binds is unknown. TCRdb keeps only in-frame clones here, not all; method: immunoSEQ multiplex PCR. The sample holds some 8,200 clones, about three fifths seen once. This specimen belongs to a study of T cells in tumors after PD-1 blockade. Study as a whole: Patients received pembrolizumab 200 mg every 3 weeks or cemiplimab 350 mg every 2 weeks. Overall study results and limits: Clonal replacement was seen across treatment, not between pre-treatment samples.

The time point here: second of two post-therapy site-matched biopsies roughly 8 weeks apart. Site-matched primary tumor biopsies were taken before and after PD-1 blockade. V shed 2 bases, J shed 4 bases, and the junction held 4 bases outside the gene matches. CDR3 length: 14 amino acids. The germline CDR1 and CDR2 sequences are LGHNT and FRNRAP. This sequence was found in a human donor with basal cell carcinoma. The sample consisted of tumor tissue, taken after anti-PD-1 treatment. The V call is TRBV12-5, the J call TRBJ1-1, with 7 bases matching TRBD1. The CDR3 sequence: CASGLHTGATEAFF. CDR3 DNA: TGTGCTAGTGGTTTGCATACAGGGGCCACTGAAGCTTTCTTT.